This is a list of T cell receptor beta chains from one sample in a study of T cells after yellow fever vaccination. TCRdb ran MiXCR on the 5' RACE reads and lists one entry per CDR3 protein. The sample includes approximately 300,000 distinct CDR3 sequences, 8.7% of them seen just once. Sequencing was performed on PBMCs, taken on the day of the first yellow fever vaccination. All receptors derive from a man younger than 35 who received the YFV17D yellow fever vaccine. Each CDR3 is given with its conserved first and last residue. The order of the fields is V gene, D gene, J gene, clone size, CDR3 protein, CDR3 DNA. The D gene is left open where the match is weak. The size of a clone is reported for some rows only, either as once, few or many, or as a class for expanded clones.

v_gene: TRBV20-1; d_gene: .; j_gene: TRBJ2-3; abundance: .; CDR3aa: CSAPGRTDTQYF; CDR3nt: TGCAGTGCCCCGGGCCGCACAGATACGCAGTATTTT
v_gene: TRBV20-1; d_gene: .; j_gene: TRBJ1-6; abundance: .; CDR3aa: CSARDPAGSSPLHF; CDR3nt: TGCAGTGCTAGAGATCCGGCAGGATCCTCACCCCTCCACTTT
v_gene: TRBV6-1; d_gene: TRBD1; j_gene: TRBJ2-7; abundance: many; CDR3aa: CASSARQGWDEQYF; CDR3nt: TGTGCCAGCAGTGCTCGACAGGGCTGGGACGAGCAGTACTTC
v_gene: TRBV30; d_gene: .; j_gene: TRBJ2-7; abundance: .; CDR3aa: CAWSLMGYEQYF; CDR3nt: TGTGCCTGGAGCTTGATGGGATACGAGCAGTACTTC
v_gene: TRBV20-1; d_gene: .; j_gene: TRBJ2-7; abundance: .; CDR3aa: CSAWGAEYEQYF; CDR3nt: TGCAGTGCATGGGGGGCTGAATACGAGCAGTACTTC
v_gene: TRBV4-3; d_gene: .; j_gene: TRBJ2-1; abundance: .; CDR3aa: CASSQDRGSYNEQFF; CDR3nt: TGCGCCAGCAGCCAAGACAGGGGCTCCTACAATGAGCAGTTCTTC
v_gene: TRBV7-8; d_gene: .; j_gene: TRBJ1-2; abundance: few; CDR3aa: CASTPHPGTGDYGYTF; CDR3nt: TGTGCCAGCACCCCTCATCCCGGGACTGGGGACTATGGCTACACCTTC
v_gene: TRBV27; d_gene: TRBD2; j_gene: TRBJ2-3; abundance: few; CDR3aa: CASSHTRLAGPRDTQYF; CDR3nt: TGTGCCAGCAGTCACACCCGACTAGCGGGGCCTAGGGATACGCAGTATTTT
v_gene: TRBV6-1; d_gene: .; j_gene: TRBJ2-5; abundance: many; CDR3aa: CASSILGLQEETQYF; CDR3nt: TGTGCCAGCAGTATCCTTGGACTGCAAGAAGAGACCCAGTACTTC
v_gene: TRBV5-4; d_gene: TRBD1; j_gene: TRBJ2-1; abundance: .; CDR3aa: CASTSWDRTNNEQFF; CDR3nt: TGTGCCAGCACCTCGTGGGACAGGACAAACAATGAGCAGTTCTTC
v_gene: TRBV18; d_gene: .; j_gene: TRBJ2-3; abundance: .; CDR3aa: CASSPVSFSTDTQYF; CDR3nt: TGTGCCAGCTCACCAGTCAGCTTTTCCACAGATACGCAGTATTTT
v_gene: TRBV7-2; d_gene: TRBD2; j_gene: TRBJ2-3; abundance: few; CDR3aa: CASSFVGGASGDTQYF; CDR3nt: TGTGCCAGCAGCTTTGTCGGGGGGGCCAGTGGAGATACGCAGTATTTT
v_gene: TRBV7-3; d_gene: TRBD2; j_gene: TRBJ2-3; abundance: few; CDR3aa: CASSLLGSGLDTQYF; CDR3nt: TGTGCCAGCAGCTTATTGGGTAGCGGGCTGGATACGCAGTATTTT
v_gene: TRBV20-1; d_gene: .; j_gene: TRBJ1-1; abundance: .; CDR3aa: CSARDRGRMTTEAFF; CDR3nt: TGCAGTGCTAGAGATAGGGGTAGGATGACAACTGAAGCTTTCTTT
v_gene: TRBV6-1; d_gene: TRBD2; j_gene: TRBJ2-1; abundance: few; CDR3aa: CASTAGTSGANEQFF; CDR3nt: TGTGCCAGCACAGCTGGGACTAGCGGGGCCAATGAGCAGTTCTTC
v_gene: TRBV14; d_gene: TRBD1; j_gene: TRBJ1-2; abundance: few; CDR3aa: CASSVQGAYYGYTF; CDR3nt: TGTGCCAGCAGCGTACAGGGGGCGTACTATGGCTACACCTTC
v_gene: TRBV14; d_gene: .; j_gene: TRBJ1-3; abundance: .; CDR3aa: CASSQEAWAGNTIYF; CDR3nt: TGTGCCAGCAGCCAAGAAGCATGGGCTGGAAACACCATATATTTT
v_gene: TRBV27; d_gene: .; j_gene: TRBJ1-1; abundance: many; CDR3aa: CASSLGGINTEAFF; CDR3nt: TGTGCCAGCAGTTTGGGGGGCATCAACACTGAAGCTTTCTTT
v_gene: TRBV19; d_gene: .; j_gene: TRBJ1-3; abundance: .; CDR3aa: CASSREYIALENTIYF; CDR3nt: TGTGCCAGTAGCCGAGAATACATCGCTCTGGAAAACACCATATATTTT
v_gene: TRBV7-2; d_gene: .; j_gene: TRBJ1-2; abundance: many; CDR3aa: CASSLGGGGNYGYTF; CDR3nt: TGTGCCAGCAGCTTAGGCGGGGGGGGTAACTATGGCTACACCTTC
v_gene: TRBV12-3/TRBV12-4; d_gene: .; j_gene: TRBJ2-2; abundance: many; CDR3aa: CASSLGVLSAGELFF; CDR3nt: TGTGCCAGCAGTTTAGGCGTGCTGTCTGCCGGGGAGCTGTTTTTT
v_gene: TRBV5-1; d_gene: .; j_gene: TRBJ2-1; abundance: few; CDR3aa: CASSLGRDLNEQFF; CDR3nt: TGCGCCAGCAGCTTGGGCCGGGACTTAAATGAGCAGTTCTTC
v_gene: TRBV19; d_gene: TRBD1; j_gene: TRBJ1-2; abundance: .; CDR3aa: CASSISGTGSYGYTF; CDR3nt: TGTGCCAGTAGTATATCCGGGACAGGGAGCTATGGCTACACCTTC
v_gene: TRBV5-1; d_gene: .; j_gene: TRBJ1-1; abundance: many; CDR3aa: CASSDQGGNTEAFF; CDR3nt: TGCGCCAGCAGCGATCAAGGGGGGAACACTGAAGCTTTCTTT
v_gene: TRBV27; d_gene: .; j_gene: TRBJ1-1; abundance: few; CDR3aa: CASRPGPRGTEAFF; CDR3nt: TGTGCCAGCAGACCGGGCCCGCGGGGCACTGAAGCTTTCTTT
v_gene: TRBV7-8; d_gene: .; j_gene: TRBJ2-3; abundance: .; CDR3aa: CASSFLLDRSTDTQYF; CDR3nt: TGTGCCAGCAGCTTCCTTCTCGACCGTAGCACAGATACGCAGTATTTT
v_gene: TRBV11-2; d_gene: .; j_gene: TRBJ2-1; abundance: many; CDR3aa: CASSLDYRVSSRGEQFF; CDR3nt: TGTGCCAGCAGCTTAGATTACAGGGTTTCTAGTCGCGGTGAGCAGTTCTTC
v_gene: TRBV6-1; d_gene: .; j_gene: TRBJ2-3; abundance: few; CDR3aa: CASSPREGAGTDTQYF; CDR3nt: TGTGCCAGCAGTCCCCGCGAAGGGGCGGGCACAGATACGCAGTATTTT
v_gene: TRBV3-1; d_gene: TRBD2; j_gene: TRBJ2-3; abundance: .; CDR3aa: CASSRTSGTSTDTQYF; CDR3nt: TGTGCCAGCAGCCGGACTAGCGGGACTAGCACAGATACGCAGTATTTT
v_gene: TRBV7-2; d_gene: TRBD1; j_gene: TRBJ2-3; abundance: few; CDR3aa: CASSYHRGRGDTQYF; CDR3nt: TGTGCCAGCAGCTACCACAGGGGGCGCGGAGATACGCAGTATTTT